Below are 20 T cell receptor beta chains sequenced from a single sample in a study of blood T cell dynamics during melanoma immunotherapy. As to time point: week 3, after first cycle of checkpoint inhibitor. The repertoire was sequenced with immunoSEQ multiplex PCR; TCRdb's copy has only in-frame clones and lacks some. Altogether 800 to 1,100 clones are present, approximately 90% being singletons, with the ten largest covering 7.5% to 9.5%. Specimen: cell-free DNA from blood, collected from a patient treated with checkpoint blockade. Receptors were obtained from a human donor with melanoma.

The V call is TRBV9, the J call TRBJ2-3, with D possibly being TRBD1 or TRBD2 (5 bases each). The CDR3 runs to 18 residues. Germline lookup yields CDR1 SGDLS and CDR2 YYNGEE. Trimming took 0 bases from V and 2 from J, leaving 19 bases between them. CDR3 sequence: CASSVGSLGDPYTDTQYF. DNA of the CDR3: TGTGCCAGCAGCGTAGGGAGCCTTGGGGACCCTTACACAGATACGCAGTATTTT.

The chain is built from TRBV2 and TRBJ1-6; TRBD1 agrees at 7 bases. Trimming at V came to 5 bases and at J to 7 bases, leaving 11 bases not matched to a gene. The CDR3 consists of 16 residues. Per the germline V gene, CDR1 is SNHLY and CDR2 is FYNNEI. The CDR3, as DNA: TGTGCCAGCAGTCGGGACAGCTCCGGTGGGAATTCACCCCTCCACTTT. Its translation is CASSRDSSGGNSPLHF.

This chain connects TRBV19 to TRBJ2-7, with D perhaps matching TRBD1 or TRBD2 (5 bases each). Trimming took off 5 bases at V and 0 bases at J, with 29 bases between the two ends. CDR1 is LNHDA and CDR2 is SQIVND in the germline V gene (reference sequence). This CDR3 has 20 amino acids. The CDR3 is CASSGVGVRGPPDASYEQYF. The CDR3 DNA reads TGTGCCAGTAGTGGAGTCGGTGTTCGGGGCCCCCCGGACGCCTCCTACGAGCAGTACTTC.

This CDR3 is CASSQDSRGQGFANEKLFF. The CDR3 DNA reads as TGCGCCAGCAGCCAAGATTCTCGGGGACAGGGGTTTGCTAATGAAAAACTGTTTTTT. The genes are TRBV4-3 and TRBJ1-4; 10 bases are shared with TRBD1. CDR3 length equals 19 residues. Germline V gene data show CDR1 as LGHNA and CDR2 as YSLEER. J gave up 3 bases and V 0 bases, and 10 bases lay outside the gene matches.

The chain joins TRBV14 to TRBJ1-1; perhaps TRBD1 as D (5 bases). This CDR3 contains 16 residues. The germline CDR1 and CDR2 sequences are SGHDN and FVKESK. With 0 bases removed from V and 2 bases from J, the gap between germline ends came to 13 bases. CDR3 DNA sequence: TGTGCCAGCAGCCAAGAGCGAGGTTGGGACAACACTGAAGCTTTCTTT. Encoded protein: CASSQERGWDNTEAFF. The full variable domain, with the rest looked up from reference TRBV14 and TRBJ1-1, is EAGVTQFPSHSVIEKGQTVTLRCDPISGHDNLYWYRRVMGKEIKFLLHFVKESKQDESGMPNNRFLAERTGGTYSTLKVQPAELEDSGVYFCASSQERGWDNTEAFFGQGTRLTVV.

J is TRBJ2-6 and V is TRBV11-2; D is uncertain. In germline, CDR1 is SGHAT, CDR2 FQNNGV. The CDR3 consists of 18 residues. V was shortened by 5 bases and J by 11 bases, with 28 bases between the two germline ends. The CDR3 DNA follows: TGTGCCAGCAGCAGGCGTGAAACAACAACAAAGTCGGGCCACGTCCTGACTTTC. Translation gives CASSRRETTTKSGHVLTF.

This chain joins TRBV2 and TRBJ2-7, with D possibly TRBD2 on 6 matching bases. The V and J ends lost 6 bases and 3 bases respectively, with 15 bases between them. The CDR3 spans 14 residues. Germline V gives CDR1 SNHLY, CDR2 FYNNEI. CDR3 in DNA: TGTGCCAGCAGGGATCCGGGACTGATCTACGAGCAGTACTTC. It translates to CASRDPGLIYEQYF.

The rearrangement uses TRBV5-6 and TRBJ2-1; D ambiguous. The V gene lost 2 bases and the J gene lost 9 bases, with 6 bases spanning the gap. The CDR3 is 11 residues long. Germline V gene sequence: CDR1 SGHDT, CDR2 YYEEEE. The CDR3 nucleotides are TGTGCCAGCAGCTTATTTGGTGAGCAGTTCTTC. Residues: CASSLFGEQFF.

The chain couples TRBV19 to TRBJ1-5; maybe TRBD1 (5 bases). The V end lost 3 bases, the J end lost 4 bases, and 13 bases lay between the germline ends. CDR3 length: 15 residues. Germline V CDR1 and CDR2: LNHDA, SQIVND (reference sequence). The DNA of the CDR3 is TGTGCCAGTAGTATGGGGGTGGTTGGGAATCAGCCCCAGCATTTT. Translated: CASSMGVVGNQPQHF.

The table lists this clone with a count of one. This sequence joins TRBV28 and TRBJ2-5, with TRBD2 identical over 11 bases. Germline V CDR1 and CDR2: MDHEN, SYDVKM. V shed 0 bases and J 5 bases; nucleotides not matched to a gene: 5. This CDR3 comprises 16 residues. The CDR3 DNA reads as TGTGCCAGCAGTTTATGGGCTAGCGGGAGGAGGGAGACCCAGTACTTC. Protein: CASSLWASGRRETQYF.

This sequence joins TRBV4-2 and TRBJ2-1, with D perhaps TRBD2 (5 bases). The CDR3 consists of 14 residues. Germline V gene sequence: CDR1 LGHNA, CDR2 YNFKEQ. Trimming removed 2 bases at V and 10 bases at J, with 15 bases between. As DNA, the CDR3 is TGTGCCAGCAGCCAACCCGAGGAGGTACGGGAGCAGTTCTTC. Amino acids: CASSQPEEVREQFF.

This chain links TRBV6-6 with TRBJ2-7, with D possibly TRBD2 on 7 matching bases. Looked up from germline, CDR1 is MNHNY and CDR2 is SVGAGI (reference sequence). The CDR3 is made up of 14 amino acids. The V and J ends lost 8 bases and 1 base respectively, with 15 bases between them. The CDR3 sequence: CASAGDILSYEQYF. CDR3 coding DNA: TGTGCCAGCGCGGGGGACATTCTATCCTACGAGCAGTACTTC.

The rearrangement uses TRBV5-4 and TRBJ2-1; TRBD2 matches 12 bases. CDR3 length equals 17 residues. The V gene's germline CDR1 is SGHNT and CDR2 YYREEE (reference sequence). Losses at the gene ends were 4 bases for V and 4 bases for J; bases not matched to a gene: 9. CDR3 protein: CASSPTWLAGGYNEQFF. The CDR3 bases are TGTGCCAGCAGCCCCACCTGGCTAGCGGGAGGGTACAATGAGCAGTTCTTC.

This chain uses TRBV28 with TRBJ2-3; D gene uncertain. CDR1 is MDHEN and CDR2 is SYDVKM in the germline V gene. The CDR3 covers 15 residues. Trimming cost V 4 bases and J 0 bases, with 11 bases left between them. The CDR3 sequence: CASSSTDTSTDTQYF. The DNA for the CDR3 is TGTGCCAGCAGTTCTACCGATACTAGCACAGATACGCAGTATTTT.

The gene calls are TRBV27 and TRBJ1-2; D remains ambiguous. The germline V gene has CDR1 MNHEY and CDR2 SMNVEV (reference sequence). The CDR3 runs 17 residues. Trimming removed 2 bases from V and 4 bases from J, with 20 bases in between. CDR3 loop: CASSLKGIPTTPYGYTF. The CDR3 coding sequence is TGTGCCAGCAGTTTAAAAGGGATTCCCACAACGCCCTATGGCTACACCTTC.

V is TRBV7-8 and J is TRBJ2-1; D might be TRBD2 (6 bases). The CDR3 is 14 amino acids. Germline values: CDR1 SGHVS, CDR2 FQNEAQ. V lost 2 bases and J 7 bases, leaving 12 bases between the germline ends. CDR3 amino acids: CASSLPLARNEQFF. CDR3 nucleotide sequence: TGTGCCAGCAGCTTACCCCTAGCGAGGAATGAGCAGTTCTTC.

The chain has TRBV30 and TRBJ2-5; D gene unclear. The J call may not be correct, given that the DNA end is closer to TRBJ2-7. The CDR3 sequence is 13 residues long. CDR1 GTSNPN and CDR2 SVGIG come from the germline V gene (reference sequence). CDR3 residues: CAWSGTNYYEQYF. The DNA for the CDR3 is TGTGCCTGGAGTGGGACGAATTACTACGAGCAGTACTTC.

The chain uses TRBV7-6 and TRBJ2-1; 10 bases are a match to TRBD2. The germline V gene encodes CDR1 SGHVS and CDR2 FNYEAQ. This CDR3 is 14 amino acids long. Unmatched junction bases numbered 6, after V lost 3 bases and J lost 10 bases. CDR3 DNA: TGTGCCAGCAGCTTGACTAGCGGGTACAGGGAGCAGTTCTTC. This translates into CASSLTSGYREQFF.

CDR3 amino acids: CASGGLAGTGPLFF. The CDR3 DNA is TGTGCCAGCGGTGGGCTAGCGGGTACGGGTCCGCTGTTCTTC. This chain joins TRBV6-4 and TRBJ2-1; TRBD2 matches at 8 bases. The CDR3 has 14 amino acids. Trimming at V came to 8 bases and at J to 15 bases, leaving 18 bases not matched to a gene. CDR1 MRHNA and CDR2 SNTAGT come from the germline V gene.

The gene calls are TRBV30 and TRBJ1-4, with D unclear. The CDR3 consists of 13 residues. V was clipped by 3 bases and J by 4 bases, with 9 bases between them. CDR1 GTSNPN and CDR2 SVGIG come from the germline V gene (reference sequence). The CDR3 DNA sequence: TGTGCCTGGAGGGGAGGAAATAATGAAAAACTGTTTTTT. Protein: CAWRGGNNEKLFF.